Presented here are 3 T cell receptor beta chains from one specimen sequenced in a study of T cell responses to AZD1222 COVID-19 vaccine. Assay: immunoSEQ multiplex PCR; the TCRdb copy retains only in-frame clones and omits some. The table has tens of thousands of clones, 70% to 90% seen once; the top ten hold roughly 15%. Sequencing was performed on peripheral blood, taken on day 0 of AZD1222 vaccination. These receptors all come from an adult in good health.

The rearrangement uses TRBV21-1 and TRBJ1-5; the table's TRBD1 call for D was not verified on the DNA. TRBV21-1 is an annotated pseudogene. The CDR3 runs 16 residues. CDR3: CASSKFAGCGNQPQHF. The CDR3 bases are TGTGCCAGCAGCAAATTCGCAGGCTGTGGCAATCAGCCCCAGCATTTT.

J is TRBJ1-5 and V is TRBV19; tentatively, D is TRBD1 (6 bases). Trimming removed 3 bases at V and 0 bases at J, with 15 bases between. There are 17 residues in the CDR3. Per the germline V gene, CDR1 is LNHDA and CDR2 is SQIVND (reference sequence). The chain's CDR3 is CASSMGHTYLSNQPQHF. The CDR3 bases are TGTGCCAGTAGTATGGGACATACTTACCTTAGCAATCAGCCCCAGCATTTT.

The chain couples TRBV5-1 to TRBJ2-3, with D perhaps TRBD1 (6 bases). The germline V gene has CDR1 SGHRS and CDR2 YFSETQ. Deletions cut 3 bases from V and 2 bases from J, with 16 bases between. This CDR3 region has 16 residues. CDR3 nucleotide sequence: TGCGCCAGCAGCTCCACAGGGCCCCCTAACACAGATACGCAGTATTTT. Translated, it gives CASSSTGPPNTDTQYF.